The source of this T cell receptor beta chain is a study of T cells in Graves' hyperthyroidism and ophthalmopathy. Looking at the study overall: Peripheral blood was drawn at first diagnosis, prior to all treatment. Study results and caveats: Blood shared most expanded thyroid clonotypes above 0.001.

Clinicians diagnosed patients from clinical symptoms, serum thyroxine and TRAb, thyroid ultrasound and orbital computed tomography. With regard to this clonotype: Its specificity is not known.

The CDR3 regions of TCR beta were amplified from RNA transcripts. Primed by the HTBI set, a first-round RT-PCR was run on the TCR CDR3. MiXCR was run by TCRdb on the multiplex PCR reads, yielding one entry per CDR3 protein. Of roughly 600,000 distinct CDR3 sequences listed, approximately 15% are singletons. Sequenced material: blood. This TCR came from a woman between 50 and 59 years old with Graves' ophthalmopathy.

CDR3 nucleotide sequence: TGTGCCAGCAGTTATTTGGGACCCGGTGCCGGGGAGCTGTTTTTT. Its protein product is CASSYLGPGAGELFF. V usage is TRBV6-1 and J usage is TRBJ2-2; D is tentatively TRBD1 or TRBD2 (5 bases each). Trimming took off 5 bases at V and 6 bases at J, with 16 bases between the two ends. This CDR3 has 15 residues. Germline CDR1 MNHNS, CDR2 SASEGT.